The 12 T cell receptor beta chains below all came from one sample that was sequenced in a study of blood T cell repertoires in COVID-19. Produced via immunoSEQ multiplex PCR; TCRdb's table is partial and in-frame only. The sample gives roughly 190,000 clones, roughly 86% of which show up once; roughly 5.3% is in the top ten. The sequencing sample was made of peripheral blood. The receptors shown here come from an older woman with active or convalescent COVID-19.

The rearrangement links TRBV4-1 to TRBJ2-2; 9 bases match TRBD2. CDR1 and CDR2 (germline): MGHRA, YSYEKL. The CDR3 has 19 amino acids. V shed 1 base, J shed 2 bases, and the junction held 11 bases outside the gene matches. CDR3 DNA: TGCGCCAGCAGCCAAGTTAGGGGCGGGAGGGCCGGAAACACCGGGGAGCTGTTTTTT. Protein sequence: CASSQVRGGRAGNTGELFF.

The V call is TRBV30, the J call TRBJ2-7, with D possibly TRBD2 on 7 matching bases. Trimming pared 4 bases from V and 2 bases from J, leaving 12 bases between. The CDR3 consists of 13 residues. The V gene's germline CDR1 is GTSNPN and CDR2 SVGIG (reference sequence). The CDR3 here is CAWKGGGTYEQYF. In DNA, the CDR3 is TGTGCCTGGAAGGGGGGAGGGACCTACGAGCAGTACTTC.

The chain is built from TRBV9 and TRBJ1-3; 10 bases map to TRBD1. Trimming cost V 4 bases and J 0 bases; bases outside gene matches: 7. The CDR3 is made up of 17 amino acids. Germline lookup yields CDR1 SGDLS and CDR2 YYNGEE. The CDR3 region has the DNA TGTGCCAGCAGCCCTCAGACAGGGGGCTTCTCTGGAAACACCATATATTTT. Translating gives CASSPQTGGFSGNTIYF.

The chain recombines TRBV7-9 with TRBJ2-5; 8 bases line up with TRBD1. The V and J ends lost 1 base and 6 bases, in that order; junction bases with no gene match: 7. The CDR3 runs to 15 residues. Looked up from germline, CDR1 is SEHNR and CDR2 is FQNEAQ (reference sequence). The CDR3 reads CASSLETGAEKTQYF. The CDR3 coding sequence is TGTGCCAGCAGCTTAGAGACAGGGGCCGAGAAGACCCAGTACTTC.

The V and J genes are TRBV29-1 and TRBJ2-7, with 9 bases aligning to TRBD2. The germline V gene has CDR1 SQVTM and CDR2 ANQGSEA. J was trimmed by 4 bases and V by 1 base; bases with no gene match: 5. The CDR3 contains 14 residues. This chain's CDR3 is CSVEVAGAGYEQYF. Here the CDR3 DNA reads TGCAGCGTTGAAGTAGCGGGAGCGGGGTACGAGCAGTACTTC.

The chain combines TRBV2 with TRBJ2-7; D perhaps matches TRBD1 (6 bases). Trimming removed 6 bases from V and 3 bases from J, with 9 bases in between. From germline, CDR1 is SNHLY and CDR2 FYNNEI. The CDR3 extends over 12 amino acids. The CDR3 protein is CASSGDIYEQYF. CDR3 sequence (DNA): TGTGCCAGCAGCGGGGACATCTACGAGCAGTACTTC.

The chain is built from TRBV18 and TRBJ1-4; no reliable D call. The CDR3 extends over 15 amino acids. CDR1 is KGHSH and CDR2 is LQKENI in the germline V gene. V was trimmed by 1 base and J by 0 bases, leaving 6 bases between them. CDR3 sequence: CASSPREATNEKLFF. CDR3 nucleotide sequence: TGTGCCAGCTCACCACGGGAGGCAACTAATGAAAAACTGTTTTTT.

The count of this clone is one. This sequence joins TRBV19 and TRBJ1-1, with TRBD1 identical over 8 bases. J was trimmed by 2 bases and V by 7 bases; bases with no gene match: 6. The CDR3 is made up of 14 amino acids. The germline gives CDR1 LNHDA, CDR2 SQIVND (reference sequence). Here the CDR3 DNA reads TGTGCCAGTAATCAAGACAGGGGCAACACTGAAGCTTTCTTT. Protein sequence: CASNQDRGNTEAFF.

The chain uses TRBV2 and TRBJ1-4; D unresolved. The V end was cut by 0 bases, the J end by 3 bases, with 11 bases between. This CDR3 region has 16 residues. Germline V gene data show CDR1 as SNHLY and CDR2 as FYNNEI. CDR3 nucleotide sequence: TGTGCCAGCAGTGAAGCGTGGAGGTTGTCTAATGAAAAACTGTTTTTT. It translates to CASSEAWRLSNEKLFF.

The V and J genes are TRBV4-1 and TRBJ2-3, with 7 bases fitting TRBD1. Per the germline V gene, CDR1 is MGHRA and CDR2 is YSYEKL. The CDR3 totals 15 residues. Germline trimming cut 6 bases from V and 1 base from J; bases unmatched to any gene: 7. The DNA for the CDR3 is TGCGCCAGCAGGACAGGGCCCGGCGGCACAGATACGCAGTATTTT. It is translated as CASRTGPGGTDTQYF.

The chain couples TRBV5-4 to TRBJ2-7; 11 positions agree with TRBD2. The V gene end was trimmed by 0 bases and the J gene end by 9 bases; junction bases not matched to a gene: 5. CDR1 is SGHNT and CDR2 is YYREEE in the germline V gene (reference sequence). CDR3 length equals 14 residues. CDR3 coding DNA: TGTGCCAGCAGCTTGGAGGTAGCGGGAGGGCCGCAGTACTTC. Protein: CASSLEVAGGPQYF. Together with reference TRBV5-4 and TRBJ2-7, the CDR3 gives the full variable domain: ETGVTQSPTHLIKTRGQQVTLRCSSQSGHNTVSWYQQALGQGPQFIFQYYREEENGRGNFPPRFSGLQFPNYSSELNVNALELDDSALYLCASSLEVAGGPQYFGPGTRLTVT.

The V and J genes are TRBV19 and TRBJ1-2; 9 positions agree with TRBD1. V was pared by 3 bases and J by 6 bases, with 14 bases of the junction left unmatched. Looked up from germline, CDR1 is LNHDA and CDR2 is SQIVND (reference sequence). This CDR3 comprises 17 residues. Here the CDR3 DNA reads TGTGCCAGTAGTATCGAGCCCACAGGGGGCAGTCTTAATGGCTACACCTTC. Translation: CASSIEPTGGSLNGYTF. The complete variable domain, with remaining parts taken from reference TRBV19 and TRBJ1-2, reads DGGITQSPKYLFRKEGQNVTLSCEQNLNHDAMYWYRQDPGQGLRLIYYSQIVNDFQKGDIAEGYSVSREKKESFPLTVTSAQKNPTAFYLCASSIEPTGGSLNGYTFGSGTRLTVV.